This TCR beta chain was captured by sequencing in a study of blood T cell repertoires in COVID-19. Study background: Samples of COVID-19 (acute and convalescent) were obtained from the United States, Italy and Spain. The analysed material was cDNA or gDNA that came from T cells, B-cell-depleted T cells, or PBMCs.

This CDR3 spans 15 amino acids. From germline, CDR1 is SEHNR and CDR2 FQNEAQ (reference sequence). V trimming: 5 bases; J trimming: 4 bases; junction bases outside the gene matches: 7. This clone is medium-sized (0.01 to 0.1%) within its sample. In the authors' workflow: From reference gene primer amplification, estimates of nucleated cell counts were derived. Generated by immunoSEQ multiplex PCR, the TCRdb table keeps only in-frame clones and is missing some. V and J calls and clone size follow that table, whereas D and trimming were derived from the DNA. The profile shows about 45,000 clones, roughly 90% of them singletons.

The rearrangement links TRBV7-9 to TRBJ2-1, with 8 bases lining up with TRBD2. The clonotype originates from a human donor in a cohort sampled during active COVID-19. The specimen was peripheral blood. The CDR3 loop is CASSRGGPGYNEQFF. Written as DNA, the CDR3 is TGTGCCAGCAGCCGGGGGGGCCCCGGTTACAATGAGCAGTTCTTC.